Each of the 28 T cell receptor beta chains below was sequenced from the same sample in a study of T cell changes during pregnancy in multiple sclerosis. Clones were read by immunoSEQ multiplex PCR, and TCRdb kept only the in-frame ones, dropping some. The profile shows just over 35,000 clones, just over 90% of them singletons. The specimen comprised CD4+ T cells from peripheral blood mononuclear cells, sampled in the first trimester of pregnancy. All receptors come from a female donor with multiple sclerosis, enrolled in a pregnancy study.

This rearrangement joins TRBV5-5 to TRBJ1-4; tentative D call: TRBD1 (6 bases). Trimming shortened V by 6 bases and J by 5 bases, and 14 bases separated the two germline ends. In germline, CDR1 is SGHKS, CDR2 YYEKEE (reference sequence). The CDR3 is made up of 14 amino acids. The CDR3 region is CASTWGGRNEKLFF. In DNA, the CDR3 is TGTGCCAGCACCTGGGGGGGCCGGAATGAAAAACTGTTTTTT.

The V call is TRBV14, the J call TRBJ2-2, with D uncertain. The germline gives CDR1 SGHDN, CDR2 FVKESK. This CDR3 has 12 amino acids. Trimming shortened V by 4 bases and J by 8 bases, and 8 bases separated the two germline ends. The CDR3 spells CASSLKPGELFF. In DNA form, the CDR3 reads TGTGCCAGCAGCCTTAAGCCTGGGGAGCTGTTTTTT.

In the case of this clone: An end of the junction does not agree with germline; a read error may underlie this. This chain uses TRBV18 with TRBJ2-2; possibly TRBD2 for D (5 bases). Per germline, CDR1 KGHSH and CDR2 LQKENI. The CDR3 consists of 14 residues. The CDR3 spells CVSSPLRDTGELFF. The CDR3 DNA sequence: TGTGTCAGCTCACCGTTGAGGGACACCGGGGAGCTGTTTTTT.

The CDR3 bases are TGTGCCAGCAGCGTAAAGGGGGATTCACCCCTCCACTTT. The encoded protein is CASSVKGDSPLHF. This chain links TRBV9 with TRBJ1-6; tentative D call: TRBD1 (6 bases). CDR3 length equals 13 residues. The germline CDR1 and CDR2 sequences are SGDLS and YYNGEE. Trimming took 1 base from V and 8 from J, leaving 7 bases between them.

This clone is a singleton in its sample. The chain carries TRBV6-6 and TRBJ2-7; tentative D call: TRBD1 (5 bases). The CDR3 runs 13 residues. V lost 0 bases, J lost 4 bases, and 7 bases lay in between. Germline values: CDR1 MNHNY, CDR2 SVGAGI (reference sequence). The CDR3 loop reads CASSYSDRYEQYF. In DNA, the CDR3 is TGTGCCAGCAGTTACTCAGACAGATACGAGCAGTACTTC.

This clone was seen just once. The chain employs TRBV2 and TRBJ2-1; possibly TRBD1 for D (6 bases). CDR3 length: 12 amino acids. Looked up from germline, CDR1 is SNHLY and CDR2 is FYNNEI. The ends were cut back, 4 bases at V and 9 bases at J, with 10 bases in the middle. Here the CDR3 reads CASSARGFEQFF. As DNA, the CDR3 is TGTGCCAGCAGTGCCAGGGGTTTTGAGCAGTTCTTC.

The CDR3 nucleotides read TGTGCCAGCAGCTTAGTTAGCGGGAGGGTCGGCTACGAGCAGTACTTC. This codes for CASSLVSGRVGYEQYF. The chain recombines TRBV7-9 with TRBJ2-7; 11 bases match TRBD2. The CDR3 contains 16 residues. CDR1 and CDR2 (germline): SEHNR, FQNEAQ (reference sequence). With V trimmed by 1 base and J by 3 bases, 5 bases remained unmatched.

This sequence joins TRBV6-5 and TRBJ2-2, with D perhaps matching TRBD1 (5 bases). This CDR3 is built from 14 residues. Trimming shortened V by 7 bases and J by 0 bases, and 9 bases separated the two germline ends. Germline CDR1 MNHEY, CDR2 SVGAGI. CDR3 amino acids: CASKGRSNTGELFF. As DNA, the CDR3 is TGTGCCAGCAAGGGGCGGTCGAACACCGGGGAGCTGTTTTTT.

The chain carries TRBV11-3 and TRBJ2-1; 11 bases fit TRBD2. V shed 5 bases and J 0 bases; nucleotides not matched to a gene: 3. Germline loops: CDR1 SGHNT, CDR2 YENEEA. CDR3 length: 16 residues. CDR3 DNA: TGTGCCAGCAGCCATACTAGCGGGAGCTCCTACAATGAGCAGTTCTTC. Amino acid sequence: CASSHTSGSSYNEQFF.

The V gene is TRBV5-1, the J gene TRBJ2-1, with D tentatively TRBD2 (6 bases). This CDR3 contains 12 residues. V gave up 0 bases and J gave up 10 bases, with 8 bases separating them. Germline assignment: CDR1 SGHRS and CDR2 YFSETQ. Written as DNA, the CDR3 is TGCGCCAGCAGCTTGGGCGGGATCGAGCAGTTCTTC. Amino acid sequence: CASSLGGIEQFF.

The genes are TRBV5-1 and TRBJ2-5; 12 nucleotides align to TRBD2. V gave up 4 bases and J gave up 5 bases; unmatched junction bases: 6. Germline CDR1 reads SGHRS; CDR2 reads YFSETQ. CDR3 size: 15 residues. The CDR3 is CASSPLAGGPETQYF. The CDR3 DNA is TGCGCCAGCAGCCCCCTAGCGGGGGGGCCGGAGACCCAGTACTTC.

The chain carries TRBV28 and TRBJ1-5; TRBD1 matches 10 bases. The trim removed 2 bases at V and 4 bases at J, leaving 8 bases unmatched. The CDR3 length is 17 residues. The germline V gene has CDR1 MDHEN and CDR2 SYDVKM. The CDR3 protein is CASSLGVDRGRNQPQHF. The CDR3, as DNA: TGTGCCAGCAGTTTAGGGGTTGACAGGGGGCGGAATCAGCCCCAGCATTTT.

The rearrangement links TRBV2 to TRBJ1-4, with D hard to call. The CDR3 extends over 11 amino acids. Per the germline V gene, CDR1 is SNHLY and CDR2 is FYNNEI. The ends were cut back, 0 bases at V and 16 bases at J, with 9 bases in the middle. CDR3 in DNA: TGTGCCAGCAGTGAAGCGCGTAACCCGTTTTTT. It is translated as CASSEARNPFF.

The V and J genes are TRBV27 and TRBJ1-2, with 7 bases identical to TRBD1. Germline V gene data show CDR1 as MNHEY and CDR2 as SMNVEV (reference sequence). V was pared by 5 bases and J by 8 bases, with 11 bases of the junction left unmatched. This CDR3 is built from 14 residues. The CDR3 coding sequence is TGTGCCAGCAGTATTTCACAGGGGTTTGGGGGCTACACCTTC. It translates to CASSISQGFGGYTF.

The chain links TRBV10-3 to TRBJ2-7; D may be TRBD1 (7 bases). Germline values: CDR1 ENHRY, CDR2 SYGVKD. CDR3 length: 11 amino acids. V was shortened by 4 bases and J by 12 bases, with 13 bases between the two germline ends. The CDR3 protein is CAISGDREAYF. CDR3 DNA: TGTGCCATCAGTGGAGACAGGGAGGCGTACTTC.

The chain links TRBV5-1 to TRBJ1-6; 9 nucleotides match TRBD1. V lost 0 bases and J lost 7; bases outside the gene matches: 5. This CDR3 is built from 16 residues. From germline, CDR1 is SGHRS and CDR2 YFSETQ. CDR3 DNA: TGCGCCAGCAGCTTGGGCGCAGGGACAGGGAATTCACCCCTCCACTTT. Its protein is CASSLGAGTGNSPLHF. The complete variable domain, with remaining parts taken from reference TRBV5-1 and TRBJ1-6, reads KAGVTQTPRYLIKTRGQQVTLSCSPISGHRSVSWYQQTPGQGLQFLFEYFSETQRNKGNFPGRFSGRQFSNSRSEMNVSTLELGDSALYLCASSLGAGTGNSPLHFGNGTRLTVT.

The sample holds one count of this clone. This chain uses TRBV7-9 with TRBJ1-2; 8 bases match TRBD1. With V trimmed by 2 bases and J by 2 bases, 4 bases remained unmatched. Germline CDR1 is SEHNR and CDR2 is FQNEAQ (reference sequence). The CDR3 spans 15 residues. CDR3 coding DNA: TGTGCCAGCAGCTTACAGGGGGCGGGGAACTATGGCTACACCTTC. This translates into CASSLQGAGNYGYTF.

This clone was recorded a few times. V gene TRBV28 combines with J gene TRBJ1-2; weak D call: TRBD1 (6 bases). The CDR3 runs 12 residues. V was clipped by 6 bases and J by 4 bases, with 9 bases between them. The germline V gene encodes CDR1 MDHEN and CDR2 SYDVKM. CDR3 loop: CASRGQLYGYTF. CDR3 bases: TGTGCCAGCAGAGGACAGCTCTATGGCTACACCTTC.

The rearrangement links TRBV25-1 to TRBJ2-1; tentative D call: TRBD2 (5 bases). The germline V gene encodes CDR1 MGHDK and CDR2 SYGVNS. The CDR3 length is 16 residues. Trimming stripped 4 bases from V and 0 bases from J, with 13 bases between. The CDR3 nucleotides read TGTGCCAGCAGTGCGGAGCTAGCTTACTCCTACAATGAGCAGTTCTTC. This codes for CASSAELAYSYNEQFF. The full variable domain, its missing parts supplied by reference TRBV25-1 and TRBJ2-1, is EADIYQTPRYLVIGTGKKITLECSQTMGHDKMYWYQQDPGMELHLIHYSYGVNSTEKGDLSSESTVSRIRTEHFPLTLESARPSHTSQYLCASSAELAYSYNEQFFGPGTRLTVL.

V and J are TRBV6-6 and TRBJ2-3, with D maybe TRBD2 (6 bases). The CDR3 consists of 14 residues. In germline, CDR1 is MNHNY, CDR2 SVGAGI (reference sequence). V shed 6 bases and J shed 5 bases, with 15 bases lying between them. CDR3 amino acids: CASSATTAGDTQYF. In nucleotides, the CDR3 is TGTGCCAGCAGCGCCACCACAGCGGGAGATACGCAGTATTTT.

The V gene is TRBV6-1, the J gene TRBJ1-5; a possible D gene is TRBD1 (5 bases). The CDR3 has 16 residues. Trimming left V 1 base short and J 0 bases short, with 10 bases between. Germline CDR1 reads MNHNS; CDR2 reads SASEGT. CDR3 nucleotides: TGTGCCAGCAGTGAAGGTGGGGGGGGTAGCAATCAGCCCCAGCATTTT. Translated, it gives CASSEGGGGSNQPQHF.

V is TRBV5-4 and J is TRBJ1-2; TRBD1 aligns across 9 bases. The CDR3 sequence is 19 residues long. Per germline, CDR1 SGHNT and CDR2 YYREEE (reference sequence). With 2 bases clipped from V and 4 bases from J, the junction kept 18 bases outside the gene matches. The CDR3 sequence is CASSLFPGTGTPDFYGYTF. The CDR3 DNA follows: TGTGCCAGCAGCTTATTCCCCGGGACAGGGACGCCCGACTTCTATGGCTACACCTTC.

This chain connects TRBV30 to TRBJ2-5; 9 nucleotides match TRBD1. Losses at the gene ends were 3 bases for V and 7 bases for J; bases not matched to a gene: 12. Per germline, CDR1 GTSNPN and CDR2 SVGIG (reference sequence). This CDR3 has 15 amino acids. The DNA for the CDR3 is TGTGCCTGGAGAACCGGGACAGGGTTAAGAGGGACCCAGTACTTC. Translated, it gives CAWRTGTGLRGTQYF.

The rearrangement uses TRBV5-1 and TRBJ1-2; 7 positions match TRBD1. The CDR3 covers 15 residues. Trimming at V came to 1 base and at J to 0 bases, leaving 3 bases not matched to a gene. The germline gives CDR1 SGHRS, CDR2 YFSETQ. The CDR3 region is CASSLSQGANYGYTF. CDR3 DNA sequence: TGCGCCAGCAGCTTGTCCCAGGGGGCTAACTATGGCTACACCTTC.

This chain joins TRBV14 and TRBJ2-7, with D unclear. Trimming shortened V by 4 bases and J by 3 bases, and 7 bases separated the two germline ends. The V gene's germline CDR1 is SGHDN and CDR2 FVKESK. The length of the CDR3 is 12 residues. The CDR3 sequence is CASSPDFYEQYF. Written as DNA, the CDR3 is TGTGCCAGCAGCCCTGACTTCTACGAGCAGTACTTC. The entire variable domain, with the rest obtained from reference TRBV14 and TRBJ2-7, is as follows: EAGVTQFPSHSVIEKGQTVTLRCDPISGHDNLYWYRRVMGKEIKFLLHFVKESKQDESGMPNNRFLAERTGGTYSTLKVQPAELEDSGVYFCASSPDFYEQYFGPGTRLTVT.

The rearrangement links TRBV7-3 to TRBJ2-1; 10 nucleotides align to TRBD2. The CDR3 covers 14 residues. With 5 bases clipped from V and 10 bases from J, the junction kept 8 bases outside the gene matches. CDR1 SGHTA and CDR2 FQGTGA come from the germline V gene. The CDR3 loop is CASSQAGGPGEQFF. The DNA for the CDR3 is TGTGCCAGCAGCCAAGCGGGAGGGCCTGGGGAGCAGTTCTTC.

This chain joins TRBV9 and TRBJ2-7; 8 bases match TRBD2. V was pared by 0 bases and J by 3 bases, with 5 bases of the junction left unmatched. The CDR3 covers 15 residues. Germline CDR1 and CDR2: SGDLS and YYNGEE. CDR3 bases: TGTGCCAGCAGCGTAGGCCGGGGGGGAAACTACGAGCAGTACTTC. It is translated as CASSVGRGGNYEQYF.

This chain uses TRBV5-1 with TRBJ1-1; possibly TRBD1 for D (5 bases). The CDR3 is made up of 16 amino acids. The ends were cut back, 0 bases at V and 1 base at J, with 13 bases in the middle. Germline V gene lookup returns CDR1 SGHRS and CDR2 YFSETQ. Written as DNA, the CDR3 is TGCGCCAGCAGCTTGGGGCAAGGGGAAGGGAACACTGAAGCTTTCTTT. Translated, it gives CASSLGQGEGNTEAFF.